Included here is one TCR beta chain sequence, with context. This CDR3 comprises 18 residues. Trimming shortened V by 7 bases and J by 0 bases, and 22 bases separated the two germline ends. The germline CDR1 and CDR2 sequences are SNHLY and FYNNEI. The sample belongs to a study of PD-L1 blockade in urothelial cancer. Study details: Blood samples had a median of around 150,000 T cells.

The data were produced by immunoSEQ multiplex PCR, yet TCRdb's version contains in-frame clones alone and is incomplete. Of approximately 50,000 clones in the sample, 80% to 90% were seen once. The sample's time point: pretreatment peripheral blood. Metastatic or locally advanced urothelial carcinoma was present in the patients. Each patient supplied 1 to 8 pretreatment and on-treatment samples. Source: PBMCs, taken around atezolizumab (anti-PD-L1) treatment. The TCR was taken from a man aged 70 or older with urothelial cancer. The chain uses TRBV2 and TRBJ1-3; perhaps TRBD1 as D (5 bases). CDR3: CASNRVPGLNPSGNTIYF. DNA of the CDR3: TGTGCCAGCAATCGAGTTCCGGGACTAAATCCCTCTGGAAACACCATATATTTT.